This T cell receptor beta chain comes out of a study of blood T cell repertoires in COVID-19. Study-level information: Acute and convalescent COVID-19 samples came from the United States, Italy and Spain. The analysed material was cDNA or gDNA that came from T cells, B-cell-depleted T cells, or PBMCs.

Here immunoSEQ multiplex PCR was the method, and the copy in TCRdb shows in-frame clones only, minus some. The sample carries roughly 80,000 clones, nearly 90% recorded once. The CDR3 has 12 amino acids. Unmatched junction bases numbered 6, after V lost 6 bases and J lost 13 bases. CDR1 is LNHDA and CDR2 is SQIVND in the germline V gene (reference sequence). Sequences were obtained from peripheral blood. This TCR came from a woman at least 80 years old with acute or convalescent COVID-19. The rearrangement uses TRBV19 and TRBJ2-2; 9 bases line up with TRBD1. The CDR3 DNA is TGTGCCAGTAGCCACGGGACAGGGAGGCTGTTTTTT. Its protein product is CASSHGTGRLFF.